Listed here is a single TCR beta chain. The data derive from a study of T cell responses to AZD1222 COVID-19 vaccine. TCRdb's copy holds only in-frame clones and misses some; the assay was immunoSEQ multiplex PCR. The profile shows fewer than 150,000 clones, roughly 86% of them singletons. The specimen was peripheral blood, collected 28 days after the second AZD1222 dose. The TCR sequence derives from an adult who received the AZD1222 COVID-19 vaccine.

The DNA of the CDR3 is TGTGCCAGCAGGGACGAGGTTACCTACGAGCAGTACTTC. Its protein is CASRDEVTYEQYF. The rearrangement joins TRBV6-5 to TRBJ2-7; D call uncertain. CDR3 size: 13 residues. Germline CDR1 is MNHEY and CDR2 is SVGAGI. The V end lost 6 bases, the J end lost 2 bases, and 11 bases lay between the germline ends.